This is a list of T cell receptor beta chains from one sample in a study of blood T cell repertoires in COVID-19. Libraries were prepared by immunoSEQ multiplex PCR; TCRdb keeps only in-frame clonotypes and omits some of them. The table includes under 9,500 clones, 80% to 90% detected once. The sequenced sample was peripheral blood. The source of these receptors is a human donor in a cohort sampled during active COVID-19. Each CDR3 is given with its conserved first and last residue. A D gene is named only where the DNA matches it firmly. A row's size may be missing; if present it is once, few, many or a size class.

V gene: TRBV28
D gene: NA
clone size: NA
J gene: TRBJ2-3
CDR3 protein: CASSWGGTRTDTQYF
CDR3 DNA: TGTGCCAGCAGTTGGGGCGGGACCCGCACAGATACGCAGTATTTT

V gene: TRBV15
D gene: NA
clone size: NA
J gene: TRBJ2-5
CDR3 protein: CATSRDRLQETQYF
CDR3 DNA: TGTGCCACCAGCAGAGATCGTCTTCAAGAGACCCAGTACTTC

V gene: TRBV6-2/TRBV6-3
D gene: TRBD2
clone size: NA
J gene: TRBJ2-2
CDR3 protein: CASSFGLALGELFF
CDR3 DNA: TGTGCCAGCAGTTTCGGACTAGCGCTCGGGGAGCTGTTTTTT

V gene: TRBV6-1
D gene: NA
clone size: NA
J gene: TRBJ1-1
CDR3 protein: CASSEAGGMNTEAFF
CDR3 DNA: TGTGCCAGCAGTGAAGCGGGGGGTATGAACACTGAAGCTTTCTTT

V gene: TRBV6-2/TRBV6-3
D gene: NA
clone size: NA
J gene: TRBJ1-4
CDR3 protein: CASSYFRANEKLFF
CDR3 DNA: TGTGCCAGCAGTTACTTCAGGGCTAATGAAAAACTGTTTTTT

V gene: TRBV7-2
D gene: NA
clone size: NA
J gene: TRBJ2-7
CDR3 protein: CASSGLLPSSYEQYF
CDR3 DNA: TGTGCCAGCAGCGGACTTTTGCCCTCCTCCTACGAGCAGTACTTC

V gene: TRBV7-9
D gene: TRBD1
clone size: NA
J gene: TRBJ2-7
CDR3 protein: CASSVWGQGSYEQYF
CDR3 DNA: TGTGCCAGCAGCGTTTGGGGACAGGGTTCCTACGAGCAGTACTTC

V gene: TRBV30
D gene: TRBD1
clone size: NA
J gene: TRBJ1-6
CDR3 protein: CAWSVGTGISPLHF
CDR3 DNA: TGTGCCTGGAGTGTTGGGACAGGGATTTCACCCCTCCACTTT

V gene: TRBV7-7
D gene: NA
clone size: NA
J gene: TRBJ2-1
CDR3 protein: CASTPRLTHLGDEQFF
CDR3 DNA: TGTGCTAGCACCCCCCGGTTGACTCACTTAGGGGATGAGCAGTTCTTC

V gene: TRBV3-1/TRBV3-2
D gene: NA
clone size: NA
J gene: TRBJ2-7
CDR3 protein: CASSQVAAYEQYF
CDR3 DNA: TGTGCCAGCAGCCAAGTAGCCGCCTACGAGCAGTACTTC

V gene: TRBV19
D gene: NA
clone size: NA
J gene: TRBJ1-1
CDR3 protein: CASSSGIINTEAFF
CDR3 DNA: TGTGCCAGTAGTAGCGGGATCATAAACACTGAAGCTTTCTTT

V gene: TRBV28
D gene: NA
clone size: NA
J gene: TRBJ1-2
CDR3 protein: CASRTLLGVVPAGGGYTF
CDR3 DNA: TGTGCCAGCAGGACACTGCTCGGGGTCGTCCCGGCGGGGGGTGGCTACACCTTC

V gene: TRBV2
D gene: NA
clone size: NA
J gene: TRBJ1-1
CDR3 protein: CASSPSLGQMVEAFF
CDR3 DNA: TGTGCCAGCAGTCCTTCATTGGGGCAGATGGTCGAAGCTTTCTTT

V gene: TRBV18
D gene: NA
clone size: NA
J gene: TRBJ1-1
CDR3 protein: CASSPAITGLNTEAFF
CDR3 DNA: TGTGCCAGCTCACCAGCAATCACAGGCCTGAACACTGAAGCTTTCTTT

V gene: TRBV18
D gene: NA
clone size: NA
J gene: TRBJ2-2
CDR3 protein: CASSPRHLNTGELFF
CDR3 DNA: TGTGCCAGCTCACCACGGCACCTGAACACCGGGGAGCTGTTTTTT

V gene: TRBV19
D gene: TRBD1
clone size: NA
J gene: TRBJ1-3
CDR3 protein: CASSWDSRNTIYF
CDR3 DNA: TGTGCCAGTAGTTGGGACAGCCGAAACACCATATATTTT

V gene: TRBV3-1/TRBV3-2
D gene: TRBD1
clone size: once
J gene: TRBJ2-3
CDR3 protein: CASSQVPGTGDPDTQYF
CDR3 DNA: TGTGCCAGCAGCCAAGTCCCCGGGACAGGGGACCCAGATACGCAGTATTTT

V gene: TRBV12-3/TRBV12-4
D gene: NA
clone size: NA
J gene: TRBJ2-3
CDR3 protein: CASSFYPDTQYF
CDR3 DNA: TGTGCCAGCAGTTTTTATCCAGATACGCAGTATTTT

V gene: TRBV24-1
D gene: NA
clone size: NA
J gene: TRBJ2-1
CDR3 protein: CATSVSGLFDEQFF
CDR3 DNA: TGTGCCACCAGTGTAAGCGGGCTGTTCGATGAGCAGTTCTTC

V gene: TRBV7-2
D gene: TRBD1
clone size: NA
J gene: TRBJ2-1
CDR3 protein: CASSYRTGVSNNEQFF
CDR3 DNA: TGTGCCAGCAGCTACAGGACAGGGGTGTCGAACAATGAGCAGTTCTTC

V gene: TRBV24-1
D gene: NA
clone size: NA
J gene: TRBJ2-1
CDR3 protein: CATRGRGESYNEQFF
CDR3 DNA: TGTGCCACCAGGGGTCGGGGAGAATCCTACAATGAGCAGTTCTTC

V gene: TRBV4-3
D gene: TRBD1
clone size: once
J gene: TRBJ2-7
CDR3 protein: CASSPGQGLSYEQYF
CDR3 DNA: TGCGCCAGCAGCCCCGGACAGGGGCTCTCCTACGAGCAGTACTTC

V gene: TRBV6-6
D gene: NA
clone size: once
J gene: TRBJ1-1
CDR3 protein: CASSFPEVNTEAFF
CDR3 DNA: TGTGCCAGCAGTTTCCCTGAGGTGAACACTGAAGCTTTCTTT

V gene: TRBV5-6
D gene: NA
clone size: NA
J gene: TRBJ2-3
CDR3 protein: CASSSLGTRGTDTQYF
CDR3 DNA: TGTGCCAGCAGCTCCCTCGGGACAAGGGGCACAGATACGCAGTATTTT

V gene: TRBV18
D gene: NA
clone size: NA
J gene: TRBJ2-3
CDR3 protein: CASSPQGPYRDTQYF
CDR3 DNA: TGTGCCAGCTCACCACAGGGCCCCTACAGGGATACGCAGTATTTT

V gene: TRBV14
D gene: TRBD1
clone size: few
J gene: TRBJ1-2
CDR3 protein: CASSGPGQDFIYGYTF
CDR3 DNA: TGTGCCAGCAGCGGACCGGGACAGGATTTCATCTATGGCTACACCTTC

V gene: TRBV4-3
D gene: NA
clone size: NA
J gene: TRBJ2-1
CDR3 protein: CASSPSPLASDEQFF
CDR3 DNA: TGCGCCAGCAGCCCCTCCCCCCTGGCTAGTGATGAGCAGTTCTTC

V gene: TRBV18
D gene: TRBD1
clone size: NA
J gene: TRBJ2-3
CDR3 protein: CASSPTGDTQYF
CDR3 DNA: TGTGCCAGCTCACCGACAGGGGATACGCAGTATTTT

V gene: TRBV27
D gene: NA
clone size: once
J gene: TRBJ2-2
CDR3 protein: CASSFFVAGELFF
CDR3 DNA: TGTGCCAGCAGTTTTTTTGTCGCCGGGGAGCTGTTTTTT

V gene: TRBV7-2
D gene: TRBD2
clone size: NA
J gene: TRBJ2-2
CDR3 protein: CASIVAGGLSPPGELFF
CDR3 DNA: TGTGCCAGCATCGTAGCGGGAGGCCTCTCTCCCCCCGGGGAGCTGTTTTTT

V gene: TRBV28
D gene: TRBD2
clone size: NA
J gene: TRBJ2-7
CDR3 protein: CASSLVPSGSYEQYF
CDR3 DNA: TGTGCCAGCAGTTTAGTACCCAGCGGGAGTTACGAGCAGTACTTC

V gene: TRBV3-1/TRBV3-2
D gene: TRBD1
clone size: NA
J gene: TRBJ1-3
CDR3 protein: CASSRQGGRGTGNTIYF
CDR3 DNA: TGTGCCAGCAGCCGGCAAGGGGGCAGGGGGACTGGAAACACCATATATTTT

V gene: TRBV19
D gene: NA
clone size: NA
J gene: TRBJ2-7
CDR3 protein: CASSNQGPHEQYF
CDR3 DNA: TGTGCCAGTAGTAACCAGGGTCCGCACGAGCAGTACTTC

V gene: TRBV5-4
D gene: NA
clone size: NA
J gene: TRBJ2-3
CDR3 protein: CASSLEGTDTQYF
CDR3 DNA: TGTGCCAGCAGCTTGGAGGGGACAGATACGCAGTATTTT

V gene: TRBV11-2
D gene: NA
clone size: NA
J gene: TRBJ1-5
CDR3 protein: CASSPGYSNQPQHF
CDR3 DNA: TGTGCCAGCAGCCCAGGGTATAGCAATCAGCCCCAGCATTTT

V gene: TRBV6-6
D gene: NA
clone size: NA
J gene: TRBJ1-3
CDR3 protein: CASSYPEDLLAIYF
CDR3 DNA: TGTGCCAGCAGTTACCCGGAAGACCTCCTAGCCATATATTTT

V gene: TRBV15
D gene: NA
clone size: NA
J gene: TRBJ2-2
CDR3 protein: CATSPQGGGWGNTGELFF
CDR3 DNA: TGTGCCACCAGCCCCCAGGGGGGAGGCTGGGGGAACACCGGGGAGCTGTTTTTT

V gene: TRBV19
D gene: NA
clone size: NA
J gene: TRBJ2-7
CDR3 protein: CASSVTSFSYEQYF
CDR3 DNA: TGTGCCAGTAGTGTGACTAGTTTCTCCTACGAGCAGTACTTC

V gene: TRBV27
D gene: NA
clone size: NA
J gene: TRBJ2-1
CDR3 protein: CASSVSTIPYNEQFF
CDR3 DNA: TGTGCCAGCAGCGTGAGCACGATCCCCTACAATGAGCAGTTCTTC

V gene: TRBV27
D gene: TRBD2
clone size: NA
J gene: TRBJ2-1
CDR3 protein: CASSRNLAGGRNGRSYNEQFF
CDR3 DNA: TGTGCCAGCAGCCGAAACCTAGCGGGAGGCCGGAACGGACGGTCCTACAATGAGCAGTTCTTC

V gene: TRBV6-5
D gene: NA
clone size: NA
J gene: TRBJ2-2
CDR3 protein: CASRRVMSTGELFF
CDR3 DNA: TGTGCCAGCAGGCGGGTAATGAGCACCGGGGAGCTGTTTTTT

V gene: TRBV15
D gene: TRBD2
clone size: NA
J gene: TRBJ2-5
CDR3 protein: CATSRGGTAETQYF
CDR3 DNA: TGTGCCACCAGCAGGGGAGGGACCGCGGAGACCCAGTACTTC

V gene: TRBV28
D gene: TRBD2
clone size: NA
J gene: TRBJ2-7
CDR3 protein: CASRPGLAADYLVYEQYF
CDR3 DNA: TGTGCCAGCAGGCCGGGACTAGCGGCCGACTACTTAGTCTACGAGCAGTACTTC

V gene: TRBV14
D gene: TRBD2
clone size: NA
J gene: TRBJ2-1
CDR3 protein: CASSQDGLAGEYNEQFF
CDR3 DNA: TGTGCCAGCAGCCAAGATGGGCTAGCGGGAGAGTACAATGAGCAGTTCTTC

V gene: TRBV28
D gene: TRBD2
clone size: NA
J gene: TRBJ2-5
CDR3 protein: CASSLQLAGGRETQYF
CDR3 DNA: TGTGCCAGCAGCCTCCAACTAGCGGGAGGGAGGGAGACCCAGTACTTC

V gene: TRBV7-2
D gene: NA
clone size: once
J gene: TRBJ2-3
CDR3 protein: CASSLGDGRKYTQYF
CDR3 DNA: TGTGCCAGCAGCTTAGGGGACGGGAGAAAGTATACGCAGTATTTT

V gene: TRBV5-4
D gene: TRBD1
clone size: NA
J gene: TRBJ1-3
CDR3 protein: CASSPRGGTGNTIYF
CDR3 DNA: TGTGCCAGCAGCCCCCGAGGGGGCACGGGAAACACCATATATTTT

V gene: TRBV5-5
D gene: NA
clone size: NA
J gene: TRBJ2-1
CDR3 protein: CASSFDTGPAFNEQFF
CDR3 DNA: TGTGCCAGCAGCTTCGATACAGGACCAGCCTTCAATGAGCAGTTCTTC

V gene: TRBV7-2
D gene: NA
clone size: medium-sized
J gene: TRBJ2-7
CDR3 protein: CASSLDNTRTYEQYF
CDR3 DNA: TGTGCCAGCAGCTTAGATAATACCAGGACCTACGAGCAGTACTTC

V gene: TRBV5-4
D gene: TRBD1
clone size: NA
J gene: TRBJ1-1
CDR3 protein: CASSTGTVYTEAFF
CDR3 DNA: TGTGCCAGCAGCACCGGGACAGTATACACTGAAGCTTTCTTT

V gene: TRBV4-1
D gene: NA
clone size: NA
J gene: TRBJ2-5
CDR3 protein: CASSQSLLPQETQYF
CDR3 DNA: TGCGCCAGCAGCCAATCTCTATTACCCCAAGAGACCCAGTACTTC

V gene: TRBV10-1
D gene: TRBD2
clone size: few
J gene: TRBJ2-3
CDR3 protein: CASSRLAGGEDTQYF
CDR3 DNA: TGCGCCAGCAGCCGACTAGCGGGAGGGGAAGATACGCAGTATTTT

V gene: TRBV30
D gene: TRBD2
clone size: few
J gene: TRBJ2-7
CDR3 protein: CAWMIAGGYEQYF
CDR3 DNA: TGTGCCTGGATGATAGCGGGAGGCTACGAGCAGTACTTC

V gene: TRBV6-5
D gene: TRBD1
clone size: NA
J gene: TRBJ1-4
CDR3 protein: CASSKTGGEKLFF
CDR3 DNA: TGTGCCAGCAGTAAGACAGGGGGTGAAAAACTGTTTTTT

V gene: TRBV29-1
D gene: TRBD1
clone size: few
J gene: TRBJ1-2
CDR3 protein: CSVDILTGGYGYTF
CDR3 DNA: TGCAGCGTTGATATCCTCACAGGGGGATATGGCTACACCTTC

V gene: TRBV28
D gene: TRBD1
clone size: once
J gene: TRBJ2-5
CDR3 protein: CASSTSIRQGWETQYF
CDR3 DNA: TGTGCCAGCAGTACCTCGATTCGACAGGGATGGGAGACCCAGTACTTC